This entry concerns a single T cell receptor beta chain. Its antigen is not known. The sample belongs to a study of T cell repertoires in cytomegalovirus infection. TCRdb independently ran MiXCR on the reads; one entry per CDR3 protein. The data hold roughly 700,000 distinct CDR3 sequences, with roughly 30% observed a single time. V was clipped by 0 bases and J by 2 bases; unmatched bases: 5. The germline gives CDR1 SGHTA, CDR2 FQGNSA. The CDR3 consists of 17 residues. Study results and caveats: Dominant in the ex vivo response were TCR beta clonotypes restricted by HLA-C and specific for CMV.

The sample was cultured PBMCs, taken from culture after CMV antigen stimulation. The chain carries TRBV7-2 and TRBJ2-3; 10 bases align to TRBD2. The receptor was isolated from a human donor in good health (CMV status not recorded). Some clones in this sample may be carry-over from other donors' samples. Written as DNA, the CDR3 is TGTGCCAGCAGCTTAGCGTGGACTAGCGGACACACAGATACGCAGTATTTT. Protein product: CASSLAWTSGHTDTQYF.